This record concerns one T cell receptor (beta chain) sequence. Germline values: CDR1 LNHDA, CDR2 SQIVND (reference sequence). V lost 4 bases, J lost 6 bases, and 11 bases stayed unmatched. The CDR3 is 15 amino acids. The data originate from a study of control samples from healthy donors and cancer patients. TCRdb's copy holds only in-frame clones and misses some; the assay was immunoSEQ multiplex PCR. This table has 100,000 to 150,000 clones, roughly 87% appearing once. The chain uses TRBV19 and TRBJ2-7, with 8 bases that match TRBD1. The TCR comes from a man aged 18 to 30 in good health. The sequencing input was blood. The CDR3 sequence is CASSRTGIKAGEQYF. In DNA form, the CDR3 reads TGTGCCAGTAGTAGGACAGGGATAAAGGCGGGCGAGCAGTACTTC.